This is a list of T cell receptor beta chains from one sample in a study of identical twins. One entry per CDR3 protein results from TCRdb running MiXCR on the 5' RACE reads. The table lists approximately 630,000 distinct CDR3 sequences, just over 7% of them singletons, with 1.6% in the top ten. These data were also filed under a second study, of yellow fever vaccine responses in identical twins.

The sample consisted of PBMCs. The receptors were gathered from a woman under 30 in good health. Both conserved end residues are part of each CDR3. Each record gives: D gene, clone size, V gene, J gene, CDR3 protein, CDR3 DNA. D genes are given only for firm matches. Some rows mark clone size as missing; the rest say once, few, many or name a class of expanded clone.

d_gene: NA
abundance: NA
v_gene: TRBV29-1
j_gene: TRBJ2-2
CDR3aa: CSARVGGQYAGELFF
CDR3nt: TGCAGCGCGAGGGTTGGGGGTCAGTACGCCGGGGAGCTGTTTTTT

d_gene: NA
abundance: many
v_gene: TRBV10-3
j_gene: TRBJ2-3
CDR3aa: CAAGQNTQYF
CDR3nt: TGTGCCGCAGGACAGAATACGCAGTATTTT

d_gene: NA
abundance: many
v_gene: TRBV28
j_gene: TRBJ1-1
CDR3aa: CASSLVGHMNTEAFF
CDR3nt: TGTGCCAGCAGTTTGGTGGGACACATGAACACTGAAGCTTTCTTT

d_gene: TRBD1
abundance: many
v_gene: TRBV7-9
j_gene: TRBJ1-5
CDR3aa: CASSPLTGANQPQHF
CDR3nt: TGTGCCAGCAGCCCGCTGACAGGGGCCAATCAGCCCCAGCATTTT

d_gene: TRBD2
abundance: many
v_gene: TRBV5-6
j_gene: TRBJ2-2
CDR3aa: CASSFILLAGGNTGELFF
CDR3nt: TGTGCCAGCAGCTTTATATTGTTGGCGGGAGGGAACACCGGGGAGCTGTTTTTT

d_gene: NA
abundance: few
v_gene: TRBV4-1
j_gene: TRBJ2-6
CDR3aa: CASSPGLWNSGGSGANVLTF
CDR3nt: TGCGCCAGCAGCCCAGGCCTATGGAACTCTGGGGGCTCTGGGGCCAACGTCCTGACTTTC

d_gene: TRBD1
abundance: few
v_gene: TRBV5-1
j_gene: TRBJ2-7
CDR3aa: CASSLAPGQGTSYEQYF
CDR3nt: TGCGCCAGCAGCTTGGCCCCCGGACAGGGGACATCCTACGAGCAGTACTTC

d_gene: NA
abundance: NA
v_gene: TRBV29-1
j_gene: TRBJ1-4
CDR3aa: CSVGGAGEKLFF
CDR3nt: TGCAGCGTGGGCGGGGCCGGTGAAAAACTGTTTTTT

d_gene: TRBD1
abundance: many
v_gene: TRBV5-6
j_gene: TRBJ1-5
CDR3aa: CASSVGTAPNQPQHF
CDR3nt: TGTGCCAGCAGCGTGGGGACAGCGCCCAATCAGCCCCAGCATTTT

d_gene: TRBD2
abundance: NA
v_gene: TRBV6-1
j_gene: TRBJ2-3
CDR3aa: CASTQRGGDIHLTDTQYF
CDR3nt: TGTGCCAGCACCCAGCGGGGGGGAGACATACATCTCACAGATACGCAGTATTTT

d_gene: NA
abundance: few
v_gene: TRBV12-3/TRBV12-4
j_gene: TRBJ2-3
CDR3aa: CASSLPGHGQYF
CDR3nt: TGTGCCAGCAGTTTACCGGGACACGGGCAGTATTTT

d_gene: NA
abundance: NA
v_gene: TRBV4-1
j_gene: TRBJ2-5
CDR3aa: CASSRDTGTQKETQYF
CDR3nt: TGCGCCAGCAGCCGGGACACCGGGACGCAGAAAGAGACCCAGTACTTC

d_gene: NA
abundance: NA
v_gene: TRBV11-2
j_gene: TRBJ2-1
CDR3aa: CASSSGQSSSYNEQFF
CDR3nt: TGTGCCAGCAGCTCAGGACAGTCGAGCTCCTACAATGAGCAGTTCTTC

d_gene: NA
abundance: many
v_gene: TRBV7-9
j_gene: TRBJ2-1
CDR3aa: CASSLDQRINEQFF
CDR3nt: TGTGCCAGCAGCTTAGATCAGCGGATCAATGAGCAGTTCTTC

d_gene: NA
abundance: many
v_gene: TRBV20-1
j_gene: TRBJ2-7
CDR3aa: CSARGLSYEQYF
CDR3nt: TGCAGTGCTAGGGGCCTCTCCTACGAGCAGTACTTC

d_gene: NA
abundance: NA
v_gene: TRBV7-2
j_gene: TRBJ2-3
CDR3aa: CASSLAMLADTQYF
CDR3nt: TGTGCCAGCAGCTTAGCCATGCTGGCAGATACGCAGTATTTT

d_gene: NA
abundance: many
v_gene: TRBV27
j_gene: TRBJ2-7
CDR3aa: CASSPRTEYVQYF
CDR3nt: TGTGCCAGCAGTCCGAGGACCGAGTACGTGCAGTACTTC